This T cell receptor (beta chain) was sequenced during a study of monozygotic twins with inflammatory bowel disease. The CDR3 runs 15 residues. Per the germline V gene, CDR1 is DFQATT and CDR2 is SNEGSKA (reference sequence). From its re-call of the 5' RACE reads, TCRdb lists each CDR3 protein once, without DNA. This specimen shows some 160,000 distinct CDR3 sequences; the ten leading clones hold less than 8%. This TCR was sampled from a human donor with ulcerative colitis or Crohn's disease, or a healthy co-twin of an affected twin (not recorded which). Sequencing input: blood. V gene TRBV20-1 combines with J gene TRBJ1-6; TCRdb's assignment of TRBD1 cannot be checked, as there is no DNA. This chain's CDR3 is CSAPPRQVVNSPLHF.